This entry features one T cell receptor (beta chain) sequence. What it recognizes is unknown. The PCR contained 60 Vbeta and 13 Jbeta primers. Repertoires were generated with immunoSEQ multiplex PCR, while TCRdb's copy carries only in-frame clones and drops some. Here the sample spans around 97,000 clones, 75% to 85% being singletons. The sample comes from a study of cytomegalovirus exposure and HLA in healthy donors. The study's findings and limits: Follow-up analysis found HLA locus-dependent TCR association rates, highest for DRB1 and lowest for HLA-C.

Healthy individuals who donated bone marrow served as the donors. This CDR3 is 15 amino acids long. J gave up 3 bases and V 2 bases, and 8 bases lay outside the gene matches. Germline V CDR1 and CDR2: SGHNT, YYREEE (reference sequence). Sequences were obtained from PBMCs. The TCR sequence derives from a young woman in good health and CMV-seropositive. This chain uses TRBV5-4 with TRBJ2-7; 7 nucleotides match TRBD1. CDR3 loop: CASSLVDREDYEQYF. CDR3 in DNA: TGTGCCAGCAGCTTAGTTGACAGGGAAGACTACGAGCAGTACTTC.